This note documents a single T cell receptor beta chain sequence. Primers: 60 Vbeta forward and 13 Jbeta reverse. Sequenced by immunoSEQ multiplex PCR; TCRdb stores in-frame clones only, minus some. The table records fewer than 150,000 clones, 82% of them present only once. The sample originates from a study of cytomegalovirus exposure and HLA in healthy donors. Trimming left V 5 bases short and J 5 bases short, with 13 bases between. CDR1 KGHSH and CDR2 LQKENI come from the germline V gene. The CDR3 consists of 13 residues. The TCR originated in a male donor in good health and CMV-seronegative. Sequencing was done on a sample of PBMCs. The rearrangement links TRBV18 to TRBJ2-7, with D perhaps TRBD2 (5 bases). CDR3 sequence: CASSTRDSHEQYF. CDR3 coding DNA: TGTGCCAGCTCAACGAGGGATAGCCACGAGCAGTACTTC. Supplemented by reference TRBV18 and TRBJ2-7, the full variable domain reads NAGVMQNPRHLVRRRGQEARLRCSPMKGHSHVYWYRQLPEEGLKFMVYLQKENIIDESGMPKERFSAEFPKEGPSILRIQQVVRGDSAAYFCASSTRDSHEQYFGPGTRLTVT.